The 32 T cell receptor beta chains below come from one sample, sequenced in a study of regulatory T cells in long-lasting Graves disease. Time point of the sample: persistent/refractory GD, antithyroid drugs over 5 years with positive TRAb. RNA extracted from PBMCs served as the sequencing template. Library construction for TCR beta used iRepertoire HTBI primers and Arm-PCR of CDR3 regions. MiXCR was run by TCRdb on the multiplex PCR reads, yielding one entry per CDR3 protein. The data contain some 430,000 distinct CDR3 sequences, about 22% of them singletons. The specimen comprised peripheral blood mononuclear cells (PBMCs), sampled when the disease was refractory, from a patient treated with antithyroid drugs. The origin of the receptors is a female donor with Graves disease.

Many counts were recorded for this clonotype. This chain connects TRBV28 to TRBJ1-2, with 10 positions matching TRBD1. There are 14 residues in the CDR3. Germline CDR1 and CDR2: MDHEN and SYDVKM. V was pared by 9 bases and J by 5 bases, with 9 bases of the junction left unmatched. This chain's CDR3 is CASETGGTGYGYTF. The CDR3 DNA is TGTGCCAGTGAGACAGGGGGCACTGGGTATGGCTACACCTTC.

This clonotype was detected ten times or more. The chain combines TRBV12-3 or TRBV12-4 with TRBJ2-7; possible D gene TRBD2, 6 bases. Trimming removed 1 base at V and 1 base at J, with 14 bases between. There are 16 residues in the CDR3. The CDR3 protein is CASSLEGGDGSYEQYF. CDR3 DNA: TGTGCCAGCAGTTTAGAGGGCGGGGACGGATCCTACGAGCAGTACTTC.

J is TRBJ2-1 and V is TRBV24-1; 14 bases line up with TRBD2. Unmatched junction bases numbered 8, after V lost 3 bases and J lost 5 bases. Per germline, CDR1 KGHDR and CDR2 SFDVKD. There are 18 residues in the CDR3. The CDR3 loop reads CATSDPGLAGGSDNEQFF. CDR3 DNA: TGTGCCACCAGTGATCCAGGACTAGCGGGAGGATCTGACAATGAGCAGTTCTTC.

Only a few counts were recorded for this clonotype. This chain joins TRBV27 and TRBJ1-6, with TRBD1 matching over 10 bases. J was trimmed by 7 bases and V by 5 bases; bases with no gene match: 5. Germline lookup yields CDR1 MNHEY and CDR2 SMNVEV (reference sequence). The CDR3 is 15 amino acids. CDR3 loop: CASSRQGARNSPLHF. CDR3 sequence (DNA): TGTGCCAGCAGTAGACAGGGGGCGCGGAATTCACCCCTCCACTTT.

This clonotype was seen ten or more times. The chain links TRBV28 to TRBJ2-2, with 8 bases that match TRBD1. With V trimmed by 5 bases and J by 1 base, 6 bases remained unmatched. The CDR3 runs 16 residues. The germline gives CDR1 MDHEN, CDR2 SYDVKM. The CDR3 nucleotides are TGTGCCAGCAGTCCCCGGGACAGGATGAACACCGGGGAGCTGTTTTTT. Translation: CASSPRDRMNTGELFF.

This clonotype was found many times. The rearrangement links TRBV19 to TRBJ1-2; D not certain. V shed 0 bases and J shed 6 bases, with 14 bases lying between them. Germline CDR1 is LNHDA and CDR2 is SQIVND (reference sequence). The CDR3 is 15 amino acids. The CDR3 loop reads CASSIDRSDRDGYTF. The DNA for the CDR3 is TGTGCCAGTAGTATAGATAGGTCGGATCGTGATGGCTACACCTTC.

The V call is TRBV9, the J call TRBJ2-6; 8 bases map to TRBD2. Germline V gene data show CDR1 as SGDLS and CDR2 as YYNGEE. V was clipped by 2 bases and J by 1 base; unmatched bases: 5. CDR3 length: 17 amino acids. The CDR3 sequence is CASSVSGGPSGANVLTF. The DNA for the CDR3 is TGTGCCAGCAGCGTCTCGGGAGGGCCGTCTGGGGCCAACGTCCTGACTTTC.

The chain carries TRBV10-3 and TRBJ2-3; D ambiguous. Germline CDR1 reads ENHRY; CDR2 reads SYGVKD. Trimming shortened V by 3 bases and J by 1 base, and 17 bases separated the two germline ends. CDR3 length: 17 amino acids. The CDR3 bases are TGTGCCATCAGTGACCCCGGGTCCAGCCGAGGCACAGATACGCAGTATTTT. It encodes CAISDPGSSRGTDTQYF.

This chain joins TRBV5-5 and TRBJ2-2; D could derive from TRBD1 or TRBD2 (6 bases each). Trimming stripped 4 bases from V and 6 bases from J, with 10 bases between. The CDR3 contains 13 residues. Germline CDR1 and CDR2: SGHKS and YYEKEE (reference sequence). DNA of the CDR3: TGTGCCAGCAGCAAGAGGGGGGCCGGGGAGCTGTTTTTT. Its protein product is CASSKRGAGELFF.

The table lists this clonotype with many counts. The chain is built from TRBV2 and TRBJ2-5, with D perhaps TRBD1 (6 bases). Germline V gene sequence: CDR1 SNHLY, CDR2 FYNNEI. The CDR3 contains 12 residues. Trimming took off 6 bases at V and 5 bases at J, with 10 bases between the two ends. The CDR3 nucleotides are TGTGCCAGCAGGATCGACAGGGAGACCCAGTACTTC. This codes for CASRIDRETQYF. The variable domain in full, with the rest retrieved from reference TRBV2 and TRBJ2-5, is EPEVTQTPSHQVTQMGQEVILRCVPISNHLYFYWYRQILGQKVEFLVSFYNNEISEKSEIFDDQFSVERPDGSNFTLKIRSTKLEDSAMYFCASRIDRETQYFGPGTRLLVL.

This clonotype came up many times. This sequence joins TRBV12-3 or TRBV12-4 and TRBJ1-1; no firm D call. This CDR3 spans 12 amino acids. The ends were cut back, 7 bases at V and 2 bases at J, with 8 bases in the middle. The CDR3 bases are TGTGCCAGCACTTCCATCAACACTGAAGCTTTCTTT. This codes for CASTSINTEAFF.

This clonotype has just a few counts. V and J are TRBV15 and TRBJ2-7, with D uncertain. CDR3 size: 14 residues. V was clipped by 5 bases and J by 0 bases, with 11 bases between them. CDR1 LNHNV and CDR2 YYDKDF come from the germline V gene (reference sequence). CDR3 region: CATSPQWDSYEQYF. In DNA form, the CDR3 reads TGTGCCACCAGCCCCCAGTGGGACTCCTACGAGCAGTACTTC.

The chain carries TRBV28 and TRBJ1-1, with 8 bases matching TRBD1. J lost 2 bases, V lost 4 bases, and 9 bases had no gene match. The CDR3 consists of 16 residues. The germline CDR1 and CDR2 sequences are MDHEN and SYDVKM. The CDR3 DNA reads TGTGCCAGCAGTTCACCTTCGGGACAGGCAAACACTGAAGCTTTCTTT. Its protein is CASSSPSGQANTEAFF. The whole variable domain, remainder taken from reference TRBV28 and TRBJ1-1, is DVKVTQSSRYLVKRTGEKVFLECVQDMDHENMFWYRQDPGLGLRLIYFSYDVKMKEKGDIPEGYSVSREKKERFSLILESASTNQTSMYLCASSSPSGQANTEAFFGQGTRLTVV.

A remark on this clonotype: A much larger clone is a single base away; this may be a read error. The chain combines TRBV6-4 with TRBJ2-7; perhaps TRBD1 as D (6 bases). Germline values: CDR1 MRHNA, CDR2 SNTAGT. The CDR3 runs 13 residues. The ends were cut back, 3 bases at V and 4 bases at J, with 10 bases in the middle. The CDR3 spells CASSEVRGYEQYF. CDR3 in DNA: TGTGCCAGCAGTGAAGTCAGGGGATACGAGCAGTACTTC.

This clonotype has a count of ten or more. J is TRBJ1-1 and V is TRBV6-4; D is undetermined. Looked up from germline, CDR1 is MRHNA and CDR2 is SNTAGT. This CDR3 is built from 13 residues. V lost 4 bases and J lost 1, with 7 bases in between. In DNA form, the CDR3 reads TGTGCCAGCAGTGCCCAAGAGAACACTGAAGCTTTCTTT. It specifies CASSAQENTEAFF.

V gene TRBV12-3 or TRBV12-4 combines with J gene TRBJ2-1; D uncertain. This CDR3 contains 15 residues. With 6 bases removed from V and 0 bases from J, the gap between germline ends came to 12 bases. CDR3 DNA: TGTGCCAGCAGAACGGCTGATAGCTCCTACAATGAGCAGTTCTTC. This gives the protein CASRTADSSYNEQFF.

The V gene is TRBV7-8, the J gene TRBJ1-6; tentatively, D is TRBD1 (5 bases). V shed 2 bases and J shed 1 base, with 9 bases lying between them. Germline V gene lookup returns CDR1 SGHVS and CDR2 FQNEAQ. The CDR3 spans 16 residues. CDR3 in amino acids: CASSLTSGSYNSPLHF. The DNA for the CDR3 is TGTGCCAGCAGCTTAACATCAGGGTCCTATAATTCACCCCTCCACTTT.

This clonotype was recorded at least ten times. The genes are TRBV27 and TRBJ1-1; D unresolved. V lost 5 bases and J lost 0, with 10 bases in between. The CDR3 is 14 residues long. Germline CDR1 and CDR2: MNHEY and SMNVEV (reference sequence). The DNA for the CDR3 is TGTGCCAGCAGTCCCGGATGGATGAACACTGAAGCTTTCTTT. It specifies CASSPGWMNTEAFF.

The chain uses TRBV6-1 and TRBJ1-1; D remains unclear. V lost 2 bases to trimming and J lost 10 bases, with 8 bases between them. This CDR3 has 11 amino acids. Germline V gene data show CDR1 as MNHNS and CDR2 as SASEGT. The CDR3 loop reads CASSETRGAFF. The DNA for the CDR3 is TGTGCCAGCAGTGAAACCAGAGGAGCTTTCTTT.

This clonotype has at least ten counts. The chain joins TRBV27 to TRBJ1-5; D not resolved. The V end was cut by 0 bases, the J end by 6 bases, with 6 bases between. This CDR3 is built from 13 residues. From germline, CDR1 is MNHEY and CDR2 SMNVEV (reference sequence). Written as DNA, the CDR3 is TGTGCCAGCAGTTTATCCTTAACTCAGCCCCAGCATTTT. Protein product: CASSLSLTQPQHF.

This clonotype was seen many times. The CDR3 loop is CASSPRGRGGEETQYF. The CDR3 bases are TGTGCCAGCAGTCCGCGAGGGCGGGGGGGCGAAGAGACCCAGTACTTC. V and J are TRBV27 and TRBJ2-5, with 9 bases identical to TRBD2. The CDR3 runs to 16 residues. CDR1 and CDR2 (germline): MNHEY, SMNVEV (reference sequence). J gave up 3 bases and V 5 bases, and 10 bases lay outside the gene matches.

V gene TRBV30 combines with J gene TRBJ2-7, with D maybe TRBD1 (6 bases). V dropped 4 bases and J dropped 3 bases, with 16 bases sitting between them. Germline CDR1 and CDR2: GTSNPN and SVGIG (reference sequence). The CDR3 sequence is 14 residues long. CDR3 region: CAWIGGWLYYEQYF. The CDR3 DNA follows: TGTGCCTGGATTGGGGGCTGGCTTTACTACGAGCAGTACTTC.

This clonotype was seen ten or more times. V gene TRBV28 combines with J gene TRBJ1-2, with a possible D match to TRBD1 (5 bases). Germline values: CDR1 MDHEN, CDR2 SYDVKM. This CDR3 has 15 residues. V was pared by 4 bases and J by 1 base, with 13 bases between. The CDR3: CASSSTRQYNYGYTF. CDR3 in DNA: TGTGCCAGCAGTTCCACTCGACAGTATAACTATGGCTACACCTTC.

The rearrangement joins TRBV6-1 to TRBJ1-6; D not certain. The CDR3 extends over 15 amino acids. Per germline, CDR1 MNHNS and CDR2 SASEGT. V was clipped by 6 bases and J by 0 bases, with 9 bases between them. CDR3 amino acids: CASRTSSSYNSPLHF. For the CDR3, the DNA is TGTGCCAGCAGGACATCCAGCTCCTATAATTCACCCCTCCACTTT.

This clonotype was counted at least ten times. The chain has TRBV27 and TRBJ2-7; TRBD1 aligns across 8 bases. The J segment lost 7 bases and the V segment lost 5 bases, leaving 13 bases of the junction unmatched. Germline V gene lookup returns CDR1 MNHEY and CDR2 SMNVEV (reference sequence). The CDR3 runs 15 residues. The CDR3 loop is CASSTGTGGGQEQYF. DNA for the CDR3: TGTGCCAGCAGTACTGGGACAGGCGGCGGGCAGGAGCAGTACTTC.

The V call is TRBV28, the J call TRBJ2-7; TRBD2 is a possible D gene (6 bases). Germline V gene lookup returns CDR1 MDHEN and CDR2 SYDVKM. The CDR3 covers 16 residues. Trimming shortened V by 8 bases and J by 3 bases, and 23 bases separated the two germline ends. CDR3 amino acids: CASGSPGGIYNYEQYF. Here the CDR3 DNA reads TGTGCCAGCGGGAGCCCGGGCGGGATATACAACTACGAGCAGTACTTC.

This clonotype was detected ten times or more. The chain couples TRBV12-3 or TRBV12-4 to TRBJ1-1; D might be TRBD1 (6 bases). The CDR3 consists of 12 residues. Trimming removed 6 bases at V and 11 bases at J, with 16 bases between. The CDR3 nucleotides read TGTGCCAGCAGCCTCGGGGCAGGGGACGCTTTCTTT. Its translation: CASSLGAGDAFF.

This sequence joins TRBV4-1 and TRBJ1-3, with a weak D call TRBD1 (6 bases). The germline CDR1 and CDR2 sequences are MGHRA and YSYEKL. V gave up 0 bases and J gave up 0 bases, with 15 bases separating them. This CDR3 comprises 18 residues. In DNA form, the CDR3 reads TGCGCCAGCAGCCAAGACCCGACAGGCGGGCGCTCTGGAAACACCATATATTTT. This encodes CASSQDPTGGRSGNTIYF.

This rearrangement joins TRBV5-1 to TRBJ2-7, with TRBD1 identical over 7 bases. CDR3 size: 12 residues. The ends lost 3 bases at V and 6 bases at J; junction bases unmatched: 3. CDR1 SGHRS and CDR2 YFSETQ come from the germline V gene. DNA of the CDR3: TGCGCCAGCAGCTGGACAGGAACCGAGCAGTACTTC. This codes for CASSWTGTEQYF. Looking up the rest from reference TRBV5-1 and TRBJ2-7 gives the full variable domain: KAGVTQTPRYLIKTRGQQVTLSCSPISGHRSVSWYQQTPGQGLQFLFEYFSETQRNKGNFPGRFSGRQFSNSRSEMNVSTLELGDSALYLCASSWTGTEQYFGPGTRLTVT.

V gene TRBV7-2 combines with J gene TRBJ2-5, with D perhaps matching TRBD1 or TRBD2 (5 bases each). The CDR3 runs to 16 residues. V was cut by 3 bases and J by 5 bases, with 19 bases left in between. Germline CDR1 SGHTA, CDR2 FQGNSA. CDR3 region: CASSFGTSSGGETQYF. The CDR3 region has the DNA TGTGCCAGCAGCTTTGGGACCTCCTCGGGCGGGGAGACCCAGTACTTC. The whole variable domain, remainder taken from reference TRBV7-2 and TRBJ2-5, is GAGVSQSPSNKVTEKGKDVELRCDPISGHTALYWYRQSLGQGLEFLIYFQGNSAPDKSGLPSDRFSAERTGGSVSTLTIQRTQQEDSAVYLCASSFGTSSGGETQYFGPGTRLLVL.

Remarks on this clonotype: One base away lies a much larger clone, so this may be a sequencing read error. The V call is TRBV19, the J call TRBJ1-2, with a weak D call TRBD1 (6 bases). Germline CDR1 is LNHDA and CDR2 is SQIVND (reference sequence). The CDR3 is made up of 15 amino acids. Between the trimmed V and J ends, which lost 7 bases and 8 bases, there was a span of 23 bases. The CDR3: CASKPTETGTGGYTF. The CDR3 DNA sequence: TGTGCCAGTAAACCCACCGAGACAGGAACGGGGGGCTACACCTTC.

The V and J genes are TRBV3-1 and TRBJ1-5; D not certain. The CDR3 runs 14 residues. The germline gives CDR1 LGHDT, CDR2 YNNKEL (reference sequence). V dropped 1 base and J dropped 6 bases, with 10 bases sitting between them. CDR3 protein: CASSQAADGQPQHF. CDR3 bases: TGTGCCAGCAGCCAAGCGGCAGACGGTCAGCCCCAGCATTTT.